This T cell receptor beta chain was retrieved from a study of T cells in localized non-small cell lung cancer. Findings and limits, study-wide: Those with higher blood T cell density had longer overall survival. Across samples, adjacent lung featured a median roughly 60 of the top 100 tumor clones. Sequencing involved a lone tumor region, leaving heterogeneity possible.

Libraries were prepared by immunoSEQ multiplex PCR; TCRdb keeps only in-frame clonotypes and omits some of them. In the table there are tens of thousands of clones, 80% of which are singletons. V was clipped by 5 bases and J by 1 base, with 12 bases between them. CDR3 length: 15 residues. Germline V gene lookup returns CDR1 SGHVS and CDR2 FQNEAQ. This clone has just a few counts. Its matching antigen is unknown. The TCR comes from a man aged 40 to 70 with stage II squamous cell lung carcinoma. Here the sequenced sample was PBMCs, taken before any cancer treatment. This chain connects TRBV7-8 to TRBJ1-5; D gene uncertain. CDR3 in DNA: TGTGCCAGCAGCGTCGTGACGGGCAGCAATCAGCCCCAGCATTTT. Translated: CASSVVTGSNQPQHF.